A selection of T cell receptor beta chains follows, all from one sample in a study of patients and donors after allogeneic stem cell transplantation. TCRdb re-called the RT-PCR reads with MiXCR, one entry per CDR3 protein. The data contain about 34,000 distinct CDR3 sequences, 37% of them singletons. Sequencing input: blood, either unsorted or a sorted T cell fraction (not recorded which). These receptors were collected from a human donor who was either an allogeneic HSCT recipient or a stem cell or donor lymphocyte infusion donor (not recorded which). It is not recorded whose cells these are; they may come from a transplant donor. The CDR3 runs from the conserved cysteine through the conserved F or W.

V	J	CDR3
TRBV11-3	TRBJ1-4	CASSVGQGHEKLFF
TRBV12-3/TRBV12-4	TRBJ2-1	CASTLTGEQFF
TRBV12-3/TRBV12-4	TRBJ2-5	CASSRRREKETQYF
TRBV12-3/TRBV12-4	TRBJ1-1	CASSLGGGQTEAFF
TRBV12-3/TRBV12-4	TRBJ2-7	CASSLTGSYEQYF
TRBV19	TRBJ2-3	CASSIAEGVSTDTQYF
TRBV12-3/TRBV12-4	TRBJ1-1	CASSSPGHVKDTEAFF
TRBV7-9	TRBJ1-2	CASSFSGGYGYTF
TRBV9	TRBJ1-2	CASHGFGGYGYTF
TRBV19	TRBJ1-5	CASSIGARVDQPQHF
TRBV7-2	TRBJ1-1	CASSLTYSAEAFF
TRBV7-9	TRBJ1-1	CASSLVQGRYTEAFF
TRBV20-1	TRBJ1-4	CSATPDRGGEKLFF
TRBV12-3/TRBV12-4	TRBJ2-3	CASTRRGRTDTQYF
TRBV5-6	TRBJ1-1	CASQPPWGTEAFF
TRBV7-9	TRBJ1-3	CASSSHRDTLSGNTIYF